Listed below are T cell receptor beta chains from one sample, sequenced in a study of early T cells in non-severe SARS-CoV-2 infection. Via MiXCR, TCRdb re-called the 5' RACE reads, giving one row per CDR3 protein. Of roughly 77,000 distinct CDR3 sequences listed, roughly an eighth were seen once; the top ten hold 4% to 5.5%. The sample comprised whole blood. These receptor sequences come from an adult who was a healthcare worker with PCR-confirmed SARS-CoV-2 infection or an uninfected control (not recorded which). The CDR3 runs from the conserved cysteine through the conserved F or W. The D gene is left open where the match is weak. Size is omitted from some rows. Given values are once, few, many or a class for expanded clones.

TRBJ2-3 TRBD2 14 - TRBV6-5 CASRASGGPDTQYF TGTGCCAGCCGGGCTAGCGGGGGGCCAGATACGCAGTATTTT
TRBJ1-3 - 14 few TRBV20-1 CSAVAAGVGNTIYF TGCAGTGCCGTCGCAGCAGGGGTTGGAAACACCATATATTTT
TRBJ1-1 - 15 many TRBV5-1 CASSLTGTTNTEAFF TGCGCCAGCAGCTTGACAGGTACAACGAACACTGAAGCTTTCTTT
TRBJ2-7 - 15 - TRBV2 CASSEAPGFSYEQYF TGTGCCAGCAGTGAAGCGCCGGGTTTCTCCTACGAGCAGTACTTC
TRBJ2-7 TRBD2 15 - TRBV11-2 CASSLDRGGLYEQYF TGTGCCAGCAGCTTAGATCGCGGGGGGCTCTACGAGCAGTACTTC
TRBJ1-4 - 16 many TRBV20-1 CSARDVGRAEKEKLFF TGCAGTGCTAGGGACGTTGGCAGGGCGGAGAAAGAAAAACTGTTTTTT
TRBJ2-1 TRBD2 17 few TRBV29-1 CSVGGAQTSGRFNEQFF TGCAGCGTTGGAGGGGCTCAGACTAGCGGGAGGTTTAATGAGCAGTTCTTC
TRBJ1-1 - 13 few TRBV5-1 CASSFVGATEAFF TGCGCCAGCAGCTTTGTTGGCGCCACTGAAGCTTTCTTT
TRBJ2-1 TRBD2 15 few TRBV7-9 CASSLASGGHNEQFF TGTGCCAGCAGCTTGGCTAGCGGAGGCCACAATGAGCAGTTCTTC
TRBJ2-2 - 14 many TRBV28 CASSWDTSTGELFF TGTGCCAGCAGTTGGGACACCAGCACCGGGGAGCTGTTTTTT
TRBJ2-1 - 11 many TRBV7-9 CASSLGAEQFF TGTGCCAGCAGCTTGGGGGCTGAGCAGTTCTTC
TRBJ1-6 TRBD1 13 few TRBV6-6 CACGTGGNSPLHF TGTGCCTGTGGGACAGGGGGAAATTCACCCCTCCACTTT
TRBJ2-1 TRBD2 16 many TRBV6-5 CASSYGRVSGADEQFF TGTGCCAGCAGTTATGGGAGGGTTAGCGGGGCTGATGAGCAGTTCTTC
TRBJ2-7 - 14 few TRBV20-1 CSALHWAPFYEQYF TGCAGTGCCCTACACTGGGCCCCCTTCTACGAGCAGTACTTC
TRBJ2-7 - 11 - TRBV5-8 CASSVTREQYF TGTGCCAGCAGCGTGACCCGCGAGCAGTACTTC
TRBJ1-1 - 16 - TRBV19 CASSEGVSGWNTEAFF TGTGCCAGTAGTGAGGGGGTATCGGGTTGGAACACTGAAGCTTTCTTT
TRBJ2-7 TRBD1 15 - TRBV7-6 CASSYRQGASYEQYF TGTGCCAGCAGCTACCGACAGGGCGCTTCCTACGAGCAGTACTTC
TRBJ1-1 - 15 many TRBV10-1 CASSESPGVGTEAFF TGCGCCAGCAGTGAGTCACCCGGGGTGGGGACTGAAGCTTTCTTT
TRBJ2-7 TRBD2 14 many TRBV7-6 CASSDSPGLGEQYF TGTGCCAGCAGCGATTCTCCGGGACTAGGAGAGCAGTACTTC
TRBJ2-2 - 11 few TRBV9 CASSGDGELFF TGTGCCAGCAGCGGGGACGGGGAGCTGTTTTTT
TRBJ2-3 - 13 many TRBV7-3 CASRALGTDTQYF TGTGCCAGCAGAGCCCTCGGCACAGATACGCAGTATTTT
TRBJ2-1 TRBD1 13 - TRBV2 CASSRTGYNEQFF TGTGCCAGCAGTAGGACAGGCTACAATGAGCAGTTCTTC
TRBJ2-3 TRBD2 13 few TRBV27 CASSSTSVDTQYF TGTGCCAGCAGTTCAACTAGCGTAGATACGCAGTATTTT
TRBJ1-2 - 16 many TRBV6-6 CASSYSRSDRSYGYTF TGTGCCAGCAGTTACTCGAGGTCGGACAGATCCTATGGCTACACCTTC
TRBJ2-5 - 14 many TRBV5-1 CASSLGGYQETQYF TGCGCCAGCAGCTTGGGGGGGTACCAAGAGACCCAGTACTTC
TRBJ1-2 - 11 few TRBV20-1 CSARERVGYTF TGCAGTGCTAGAGAAAGGGTTGGCTACACCTTC
TRBJ1-1 - 11 - TRBV5-1 CASSLNQEAFF TGCGCCAGCAGCTTGAATCAGGAAGCTTTCTTT
TRBJ2-7 TRBD2 14 few TRBV6-5 CASKTAGEGWGQYF TGTGCCAGCAAGACGGCCGGGGAGGGTTGGGGGCAGTACTTC
TRBJ2-1 - 15 many TRBV6-2/TRBV6-3 CASSYSSSSYNEQFF TGTGCCAGCAGTTACAGCAGTAGCTCCTACAATGAGCAGTTCTTC
TRBJ1-2 - 15 - TRBV5-1 CASSSGTAANYGYTF TGCGCCAGCAGTAGCGGGACGGCAGCCAACTATGGCTACACCTTC
TRBJ2-1 TRBD2 15 many TRBV12-3/TRBV12-4 CASSLGGTTSNEQFF TGTGCCAGCAGTTTAGGAGGGACTACCTCCAATGAGCAGTTCTTC
TRBJ1-5 TRBD1 19 many TRBV30 CAWSKGLGTATYSNQPQHF TGTGCCTGGAGTAAAGGACTGGGGACAGCGACTTATAGCAATCAGCCCCAGCATTTT
TRBJ2-1 - 13 few TRBV29-1 CSVDPAGYNEQFF TGCAGCGTTGACCCGGCCGGTTACAATGAGCAGTTCTTC
TRBJ1-1 - 13 - TRBV5-1 CASTETHGTEAFF TGCGCCAGCACCGAGACGCATGGCACTGAAGCTTTCTTT
TRBJ1-1 - 14 few TRBV18 CASSQRQLNTEAFF TGTGCCAGCTCACAAAGACAGTTAAACACTGAAGCTTTCTTT
TRBJ2-7 - 15 few TRBV19 CASSIWRGQSYEQYF TGTGCCAGTAGTATATGGCGGGGCCAGAGTTACGAGCAGTACTTC
TRBJ1-1 - 15 - TRBV29-1 CSVEVAGAVNTEAFF TGCAGCGTTGAAGTGGCAGGGGCGGTGAACACTGAAGCTTTCTTT
TRBJ2-1 - 15 - TRBV5-4 CASSPRLPANNEQFF TGTGCCAGCAGCCCAAGACTGCCAGCTAACAATGAGCAGTTCTTC
TRBJ1-1 - 15 many TRBV5-1 CASSLRGGGGTEAFF TGCGCCAGCAGCCTCCGTGGGGGCGGGGGAACTGAAGCTTTCTTT
TRBJ2-5 TRBD1 14 - TRBV20-1 CSANPGQGERDQYF TGCAGTGCTAACCCGGGACAGGGTGAAAGGGACCAGTACTTC
TRBJ1-2 TRBD1 15 few TRBV7-9 CASSFLEGAVYGYTF TGTGCCAGCAGCTTTTTAGAGGGGGCAGTCTATGGCTACACCTTC
TRBJ2-1 - 16 - TRBV7-6 CASSLGWEGARSEQFF TGTGCCAGCAGCTTAGGATGGGAGGGGGCGAGATCGGAGCAGTTCTTC
TRBJ2-1 TRBD2 14 - TRBV3-1 CASTPGTSFNEQFF TGTGCCAGCACCCCCGGGACTAGTTTCAATGAGCAGTTCTTC
TRBJ2-3 TRBD2 15 many TRBV29-1 CSVGVAGGLTDTQYF TGCAGCGTTGGGGTAGCGGGAGGGCTCACAGATACGCAGTATTTT
TRBJ2-3 TRBD2 15 - TRBV6-1 CASSLGLGFTDTQYF TGTGCCAGCAGTCTTGGACTAGGGTTCACAGATACGCAGTATTTT
TRBJ1-4 TRBD1 18 - TRBV7-9 CASSFGTGELRTNEKLFF TGTGCCAGCAGCTTCGGGACAGGGGAGTTGCGAACTAATGAAAAACTGTTTTTT
TRBJ1-3 - 16 - TRBV18 CASSPGDLSSGNTIYF TGTGCCAGCTCACCAGGAGACCTTAGCTCTGGAAACACCATATATTTT
TRBJ1-5 - 17 - TRBV21-1 CASSRRFRRYSNQPQHF TGTGCCAGCAGCCGACGATTCAGAAGATATAGCAATCAGCCCCAGCATTTT
TRBJ2-1 - 16 many TRBV12-3/TRBV12-4 CASSLWGHSSYNEQFF TGTGCCAGCAGTTTGTGGGGGCACAGCTCCTACAATGAGCAGTTCTTC